Listed below are T cell receptor beta chains from one sample, sequenced in a study of T cells after yellow fever vaccination. MiXCR was run by TCRdb on the 5' RACE reads, yielding one entry per CDR3 protein. This sample has approximately 350,000 distinct CDR3 sequences, with under 14% found just once. This sample comprised PBMCs, obtained on the day of the first yellow fever vaccination. The receptors here all came from a young man who received the YFV17D yellow fever vaccine. CDR3s include the opening cysteine and the closing phenylalanine or tryptophan. D genes are given only for firm matches. Expanded clones get a size class; other rows say once, few or many, or leave the size out.

few	TRBV29-1	-	TRBJ2-3	TGCAGCGTTGAAGGGCAGGCCCGAGCCCTTACGCAGTATTTT	CSVEGQARALTQYF
many	TRBV7-3	TRBD2	TRBJ2-1	TGTGCCAGCAGCAAACTAGCGGGGGCTTACAATGAGCAGTTCTTC	CASSKLAGAYNEQFF
-	TRBV7-2	TRBD1	TRBJ2-1	TGTGCCAGCAGCCCAAGGGGGACAGCCCACAATGAGCAGTTCTTC	CASSPRGTAHNEQFF
-	TRBV6-1	TRBD2	TRBJ2-5	TGTGCCAGCAACCCCCCGAGCGGACTAGCGAAGGAGACCCAGTACTTC	CASNPPSGLAKETQYF
many	TRBV7-9	-	TRBJ1-2	TGTGCCAGCAGCTCCCCCCTATCCAGGTACTATGGCTACACCTTC	CASSSPLSRYYGYTF
many	TRBV7-2	-	TRBJ1-3	TGTGCCAGCAGCTTAGACAGCCTCTCTGGAAACACCATATATTTT	CASSLDSLSGNTIYF
few	TRBV5-1	-	TRBJ2-1	TGCGCCAGCAGCCCTAGGAGGGACAATGAGCAGTTCTTC	CASSPRRDNEQFF
-	TRBV29-1	-	TRBJ2-6	TGCAGCGCCCGGGGCGTCAACTCTGGGGCCAACGTCCTGACTTTC	CSARGVNSGANVLTF
few	TRBV7-9	-	TRBJ1-1	TGTGCCAGCAGCCCAGCCACAGGGCACACTGAAGCTTTCTTT	CASSPATGHTEAFF
many	TRBV4-1	TRBD1	TRBJ1-1	TGCGCCAGCAGCCAAGGGACAGGGGGCAGAACTGAAGCTTTCTTT	CASSQGTGGRTEAFF
few	TRBV15	-	TRBJ1-5	TGTGCCACCAGCAGATCTTGGACAGAGTTTAATCAGCCCCAGCATTTT	CATSRSWTEFNQPQHF
-	TRBV9	TRBD2	TRBJ2-5	TGTGCCAGCAGCGTAGCCTTGACTAGCGGGGGGTATGAGACCCAGTACTTC	CASSVALTSGGYETQYF
-	TRBV7-2	-	TRBJ2-2	TGTGCCAGCAGCTTAAATGTAATCCTCGGGGAGCTGTTTTTT	CASSLNVILGELFF
few	TRBV24-1	TRBD2	TRBJ2-5	TGTGCCACCAGTGATTTTATGGCTAGCGGGGGTGAGACCCAGTACTTC	CATSDFMASGGETQYF
-	TRBV25-1	-	TRBJ2-5	TGTGCCAGCATAGGGCGGGTCCAAGAGACCCAGTACTTC	CASIGRVQETQYF
-	TRBV24-1	-	TRBJ1-2	TGTGCCACCAGTGAGGGACCAAACTATGGCTACACCTTC	CATSEGPNYGYTF
-	TRBV2	-	TRBJ1-1	TGTGCCAGTAAAAAGACGGTCGCTATTGAAGCTTTCTTT	CASKKTVAIEAFF
-	TRBV4-3	TRBD1	TRBJ2-2	TGCGCCAGCAGCCGAGGACAGGGAGTGAACACCGGGGAGCTGTTTTTT	CASSRGQGVNTGELFF
-	TRBV6-5	-	TRBJ1-3	TGTGCCAGCAGTTACTCGCGGGATATACCTGGAAACACCATATATTTT	CASSYSRDIPGNTIYF
-	TRBV7-2	TRBD2	TRBJ2-3	TGTGCCAGCACGCGCGGGGGGGCGGGCACAGATACGCAGTATTTT	CASTRGGAGTDTQYF
few	TRBV6-2/TRBV6-3	TRBD2	TRBJ2-2	TGTGCCAGCCGGGGACGGCGGGGGGCTAACACCGGGGAGCTGTTTTTT	CASRGRRGANTGELFF
many	TRBV7-2	-	TRBJ1-1	TGTGCCAGCAGCTTAACCCCCCGGGGCACTGAAGCTTTCTTT	CASSLTPRGTEAFF
-	TRBV7-8	TRBD2	TRBJ2-3	TGTGCCAGCAGCCCAAAGCGGGGGAGCCCCTCGTCGCAGTATTTT	CASSPKRGSPSSQYF
-	TRBV6-5	TRBD1	TRBJ1-2	TGTGCCAGCAGCCCTACAGGGGTACATGGCTACACCTTC	CASSPTGVHGYTF
-	TRBV25-1	-	TRBJ2-3	TGTGCCAGCAGTGAGTATCTAGCGTATGGCACAGATACGCAGTATTTT	CASSEYLAYGTDTQYF
few	TRBV7-6	TRBD2	TRBJ2-3	TGTGCCAGCAGCCCCACAGCTAGCGGGGGAACAGATACGCAGTATTTT	CASSPTASGGTDTQYF
-	TRBV4-2	-	TRBJ2-1	TGTGCCAGCAGCCGGCGCGCTCGGGACAATGAGCAGTTCTTC	CASSRRARDNEQFF
few	TRBV11-3	TRBD2	TRBJ2-3	TGTGCCAGCAGCCAGCGGGGGACAGATACGCAGTATTTT	CASSQRGTDTQYF
-	TRBV5-1	TRBD2	TRBJ2-1	TGCGCCAGCAGCTATCTAGCGGGACAAAACTACAATGAGCAGTTCTTC	CASSYLAGQNYNEQFF
few	TRBV11-2	-	TRBJ2-2	TGTGCCAGCAGCTTAGGGGGACCAGCCCACACCGGGGAGCTGTTTTTT	CASSLGGPAHTGELFF
few	TRBV5-4	-	TRBJ2-2	TGTGCCAGCAGCTTCTCTAGCCTTCCCGGGGAGCTGTTTTTT	CASSFSSLPGELFF
-	TRBV7-2	-	TRBJ2-5	TGTGCCAGCAGTACACAGGGAATTTCAGAGACCCAGTACTTC	CASSTQGISETQYF
-	TRBV5-1	-	TRBJ2-7	TGCGCCAGCACCGCTCAACAGGGTCGATACGAGCAGTACTTC	CASTAQQGRYEQYF
few	TRBV4-1	-	TRBJ2-6	TGCGCCAGCAGCCATTTCCCGGTCTCTGGGGCCAACGTCCTGACTTTC	CASSHFPVSGANVLTF
few	TRBV27	-	TRBJ2-1	TGTGCCAGCCCCTCGCGGGCCTACAATGAGCAGTTCTTC	CASPSRAYNEQFF
few	TRBV7-3	TRBD2	TRBJ2-1	TGTGCCAGCAGCTTCGGGGGGGAAAAGGATGAGCAGTTCTTC	CASSFGGEKDEQFF
-	TRBV20-1	-	TRBJ2-1	TGCAGTGCTAGCCCCGGACGTTACAATGAGCAGTTCTTC	CSASPGRYNEQFF
few	TRBV29-1	-	TRBJ2-7	TGCAGCGTTGAAGTATCGGGATCCTACGAGCAGTACTTC	CSVEVSGSYEQYF
-	TRBV4-3	-	TRBJ1-3	TGCGCCAGCAGCCAAGATCCAGGGCACCTCTCTGGAAACACCATATATTTT	CASSQDPGHLSGNTIYF
many	TRBV9	-	TRBJ2-3	TGTGCCAGCAGCGCCCTAACAGATACGCAGTATTTT	CASSALTDTQYF
few	TRBV18	TRBD2	TRBJ2-7	TGTGCCAGCTCATCCGGGACTACCAACGAGCAGTACTTC	CASSSGTTNEQYF
-	TRBV10-3	-	TRBJ1-1	TGTGCCATCTCCTCGGGGTCCAACACTGAAGCTTTCTTT	CAISSGSNTEAFF
-	TRBV4-3	-	TRBJ2-3	TGCGCCAGCAGCCAAGCGAGCGGGCCAAACACAGATACGCAGTATTTT	CASSQASGPNTDTQYF
-	TRBV6-1	-	TRBJ2-1	TGTGCCAGCAGCCGTTTTGACAGCTATGAGCAGTTCTTC	CASSRFDSYEQFF
few	TRBV7-2	-	TRBJ1-3	TGTGCCAGCAGCTTCTTCTCTGGAAACACCATATATTTT	CASSFFSGNTIYF
-	TRBV29-1	-	TRBJ1-4	TGCAGCGTTGAAACACCGGCGGATGAAAAACTGTTTTTT	CSVETPADEKLFF
few	TRBV12-5	-	TRBJ1-5	TGTGCTAGTGGTTTGAAAGGGAATCAGCCCCAGCATTTT	CASGLKGNQPQHF
-	TRBV4-3	TRBD2	TRBJ2-3	TGCGCCAGCAGCCAAGATTTAGCGGGGGGGCCCGTTTCAGATACGCAGTATTTT	CASSQDLAGGPVSDTQYF
many	TRBV12-3/TRBV12-4	-	TRBJ1-2	TGTGCCAGCAGTTACAGGGTTGTTGGCTACACCTTC	CASSYRVVGYTF
-	TRBV10-3	-	TRBJ1-5	TGTGCCATCAGTGACCAGGTTGGTAATCAGCCCCAGCATTTT	CAISDQVGNQPQHF
many	TRBV24-1	-	TRBJ2-1	TGTGCCACCAGTGCCGCAGGGTCGATCAATGAGCAGTTCTTC	CATSAAGSINEQFF
few	TRBV7-9	-	TRBJ1-1	TGTGCCAGCAGCTTGGGGTCAGGGCGGGAAACTGAAGCTTTCTTT	CASSLGSGRETEAFF
few	TRBV24-1	-	TRBJ2-2	TGTGCCACCAGTGATTCTGCCAGGACCGCGAACACCGGGGAGCTGTTTTTT	CATSDSARTANTGELFF
-	TRBV7-2	-	TRBJ1-2	TGTGCCAGCAGCCCTCCGGTTCGGTATGGCTACACCTTC	CASSPPVRYGYTF
-	TRBV20-1	-	TRBJ2-5	TGCAGTGCCACGCCCCCACGGGCCAAAGAGACCCAGTACTTC	CSATPPRAKETQYF